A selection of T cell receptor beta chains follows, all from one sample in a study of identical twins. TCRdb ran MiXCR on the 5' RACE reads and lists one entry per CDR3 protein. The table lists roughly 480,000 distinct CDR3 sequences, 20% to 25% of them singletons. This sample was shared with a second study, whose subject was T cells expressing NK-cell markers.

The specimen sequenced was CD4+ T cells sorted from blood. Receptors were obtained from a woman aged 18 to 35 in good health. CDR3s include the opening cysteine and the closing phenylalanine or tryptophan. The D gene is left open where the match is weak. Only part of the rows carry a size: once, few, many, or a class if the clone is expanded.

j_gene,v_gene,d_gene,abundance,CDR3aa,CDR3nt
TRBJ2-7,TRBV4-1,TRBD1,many,CASSHDRGPYEQYF,TGCGCCAGCAGCCACGACAGGGGTCCGTACGAGCAGTACTTC
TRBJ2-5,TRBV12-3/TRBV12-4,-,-,CASRPTNGPTETQYF,TGTGCCAGCAGGCCAACTAACGGGCCGACAGAGACCCAGTACTTC
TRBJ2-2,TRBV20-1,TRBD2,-,CSAKLAGETGELFF,TGCAGTGCAAAACTAGCGGGAGAAACCGGGGAGCTGTTTTTT
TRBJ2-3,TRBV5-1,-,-,CASSFSDPGKDTQYF,TGCGCCAGCAGCTTTTCTGACCCGGGAAAGGATACGCAGTATTTT
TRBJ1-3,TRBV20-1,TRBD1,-,CSATGQAGNTIYF,TGCAGTGCAACGGGACAGGCTGGAAACACCATATATTTT
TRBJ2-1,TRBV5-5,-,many,CASSVLANEQFF,TGTGCCAGCAGTGTCCTAGCCAATGAGCAGTTCTTC
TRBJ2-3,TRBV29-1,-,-,CSASKDRFTDTQYF,TGCAGCGCGAGCAAGGACCGCTTCACAGATACGCAGTATTTT
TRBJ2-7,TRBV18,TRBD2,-,CASSRGLAGHQDF,TGTGCCAGCTCACGTGGACTAGCGGGCCATCAAGACTTC
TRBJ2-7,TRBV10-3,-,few,CAIRPASSYEQYF,TGTGCAATACGGCCCGCGAGCTCCTACGAGCAGTACTTC
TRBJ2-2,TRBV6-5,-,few,CASSYDPSSLNTGELFF,TGTGCCAGCAGTTACGATCCATCGAGTCTCAACACCGGGGAGCTGTTTTTT
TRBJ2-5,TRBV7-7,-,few,CASSLAGGWGETQYF,TGTGCCAGCAGCTTAGCGGGGGGCTGGGGAGAGACCCAGTACTTC
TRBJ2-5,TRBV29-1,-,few,CSVARDGQETQYF,TGCAGCGTTGCCAGGGATGGGCAAGAGACCCAGTACTTC